The clone carrying this TCR beta chain was seen more than once but under ten times. Its specificity is unknown. Reverse transcription of all isolated RNA meant that expressed TCRB transcripts were sequenced. Libraries were prepared by immunoSEQ multiplex PCR; TCRdb keeps only in-frame clonotypes and omits some of them. The sample holds about 160,000 clones, around 8% seen once. The sample originates from a study of beta chain features in type 1 diabetes. Isolation of CD4+ naive, central memory, regulatory and stem cell-like memory cells was achieved by sorting via CD45RO/CCR7/CD25/CD127/CD95/CD27. Sorted populations all had greater than 95% purity. The germline gives CDR1 MNHEY, CDR2 SVGAGI. V lost 5 bases to trimming and J lost 7 bases; unmatched junction nucleotides: 5. The CDR3 loop spans 14 amino acids. Findings and caveats of the study: Moderate but significant shortening of TCRB CDR3s was recorded in all four CD4+ subsets from Type 1 diabetes patients.

The chain links TRBV6-5 to TRBJ1-4; 9 nucleotides line up with TRBD1. This clonotype was sampled from a woman in her thirties or forties with type 1 diabetes. The specimen sequenced was central memory CD4+ T cells from blood. CDR3 sequence: CASSLRQGGEKLFF. Here the CDR3 DNA reads TGTGCCAGCAGTCTCCGACAGGGGGGTGAAAAACTGTTTTTT.